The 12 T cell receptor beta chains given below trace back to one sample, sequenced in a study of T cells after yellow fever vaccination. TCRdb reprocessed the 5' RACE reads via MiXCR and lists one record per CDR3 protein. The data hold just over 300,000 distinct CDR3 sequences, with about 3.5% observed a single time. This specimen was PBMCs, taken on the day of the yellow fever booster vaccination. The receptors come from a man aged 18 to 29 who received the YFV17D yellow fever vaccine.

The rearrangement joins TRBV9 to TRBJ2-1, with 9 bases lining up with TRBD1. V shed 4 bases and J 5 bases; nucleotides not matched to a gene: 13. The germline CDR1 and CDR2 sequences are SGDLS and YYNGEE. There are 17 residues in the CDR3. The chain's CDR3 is CASSPRQLQGAHNEQFF. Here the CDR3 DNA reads TGTGCCAGCAGCCCCCGCCAGTTACAGGGGGCGCACAATGAGCAGTTCTTC.

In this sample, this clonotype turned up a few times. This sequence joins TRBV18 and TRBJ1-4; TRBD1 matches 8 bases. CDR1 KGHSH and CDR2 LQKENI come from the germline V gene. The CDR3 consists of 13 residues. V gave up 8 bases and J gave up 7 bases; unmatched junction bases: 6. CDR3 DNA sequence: TGTGCCAGCACCGGGACAGGCGCTGAAAAACTGTTTTTT. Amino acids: CASTGTGAEKLFF.

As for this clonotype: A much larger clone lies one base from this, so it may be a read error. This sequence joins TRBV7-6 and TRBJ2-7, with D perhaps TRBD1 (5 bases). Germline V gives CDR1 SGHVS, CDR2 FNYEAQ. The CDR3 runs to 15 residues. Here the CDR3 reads CASSFRTSSSFEQYF. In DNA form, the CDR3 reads TGTGCCAGCAGCTTTAGGACATCAAGCTCCTTCGAGCAGTACTTC. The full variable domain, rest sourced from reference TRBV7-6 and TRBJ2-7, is GAGVSQSPRYKVTKRGQDVALRCDPISGHVSLYWYRQALGQGPEFLTYFNYEAQQDKSGLPNDRFSAERPEGSISTLTIQRTEQRDSAMYRCASSFRTSSSFEQYFGPGTRLTVT.

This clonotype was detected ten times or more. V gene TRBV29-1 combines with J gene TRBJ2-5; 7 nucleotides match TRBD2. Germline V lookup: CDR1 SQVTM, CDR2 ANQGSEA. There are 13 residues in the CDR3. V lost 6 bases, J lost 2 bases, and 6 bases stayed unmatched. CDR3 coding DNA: TGCAGCGTCGAACGCGGGGGACAAGAGACCCAGTACTTC. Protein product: CSVERGGQETQYF. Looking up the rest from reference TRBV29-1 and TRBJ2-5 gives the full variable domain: SAVISQKPSRDICQRGTSLTIQCQVDSQVTMMFWYRQQPGQSLTLIATANQGSEATYESGFVIDKFPISRPNLTFSTLTVSNMSPEDSSIYLCSVERGGQETQYFGPGTRLLVL.

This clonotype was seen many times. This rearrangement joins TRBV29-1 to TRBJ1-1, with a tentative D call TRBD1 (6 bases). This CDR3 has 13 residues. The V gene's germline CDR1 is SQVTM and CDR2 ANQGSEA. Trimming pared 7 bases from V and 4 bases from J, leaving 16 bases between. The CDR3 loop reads CSAHRDMGTEAFF. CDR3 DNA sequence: TGCAGCGCGCACAGGGACATGGGCACTGAAGCTTTCTTT.

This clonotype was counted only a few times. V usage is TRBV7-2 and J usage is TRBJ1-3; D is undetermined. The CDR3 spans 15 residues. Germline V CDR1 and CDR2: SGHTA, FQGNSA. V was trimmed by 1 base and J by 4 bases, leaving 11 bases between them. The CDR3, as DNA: TGTGCCAGCAGCTTAGGCACCTCGTTAGGAAACACCATATATTTT. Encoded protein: CASSLGTSLGNTIYF.

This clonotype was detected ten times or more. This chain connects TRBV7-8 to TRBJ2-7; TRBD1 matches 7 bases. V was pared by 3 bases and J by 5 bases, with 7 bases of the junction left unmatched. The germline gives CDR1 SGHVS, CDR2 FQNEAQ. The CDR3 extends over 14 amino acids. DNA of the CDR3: TGTGCCAGCAGCTTGAGAAACAGGGGAAACGAGCAGTACGTC. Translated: CASSLRNRGNEQYV.

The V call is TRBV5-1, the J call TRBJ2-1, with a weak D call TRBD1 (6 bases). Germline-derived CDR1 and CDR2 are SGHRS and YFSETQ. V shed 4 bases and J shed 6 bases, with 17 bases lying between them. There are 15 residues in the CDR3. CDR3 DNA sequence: TGCGCCAGCAGCCGGACTCAGGGGCCAACCAATGAGCAGTTCTTC. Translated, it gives CASSRTQGPTNEQFF.

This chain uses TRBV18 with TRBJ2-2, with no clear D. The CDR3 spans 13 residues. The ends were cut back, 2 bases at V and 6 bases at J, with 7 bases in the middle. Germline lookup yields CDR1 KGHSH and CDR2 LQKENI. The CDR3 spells CASSPTTAGELFF. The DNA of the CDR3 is TGTGCCAGCTCACCAACGACCGCCGGGGAGCTGTTTTTT.

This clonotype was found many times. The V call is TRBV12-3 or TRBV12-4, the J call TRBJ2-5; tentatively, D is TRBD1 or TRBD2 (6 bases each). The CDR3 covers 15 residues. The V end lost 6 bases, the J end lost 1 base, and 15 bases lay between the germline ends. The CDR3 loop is CASSPRGALQETQYF. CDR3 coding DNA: TGTGCCAGCAGCCCAAGGGGGGCTCTCCAAGAGACCCAGTACTTC.

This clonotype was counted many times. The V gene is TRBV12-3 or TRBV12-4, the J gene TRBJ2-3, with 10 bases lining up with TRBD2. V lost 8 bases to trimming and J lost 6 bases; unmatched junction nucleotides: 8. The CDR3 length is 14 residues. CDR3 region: CASGIAGGPDTQYF. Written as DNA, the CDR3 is TGTGCCAGCGGTATAGCGGGGGGCCCCGATACGCAGTATTTT.

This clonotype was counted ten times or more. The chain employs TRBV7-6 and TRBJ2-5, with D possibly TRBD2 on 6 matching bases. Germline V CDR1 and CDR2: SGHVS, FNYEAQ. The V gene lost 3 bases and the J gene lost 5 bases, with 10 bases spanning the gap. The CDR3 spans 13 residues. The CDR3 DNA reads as TGTGCCAGCAGCTTCGGAGGGTCGGAGACCCAGTACTTC. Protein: CASSFGGSETQYF.